What follows is one T cell receptor beta chain and its context. Its antigen remains unknown. Isolated RNA was reverse transcribed in full, so expressed TCRB transcripts were sequenced. Some clones are missing from TCRdb's copy, which holds only in-frame ones; the method was immunoSEQ multiplex PCR. The sample has 40,000 to 45,000 clones, 66% seen once. This sample was taken from a study of beta chain features in type 1 diabetes. Findings of the study overall: Shortening that was moderate but significant affected the TCRB CDR3s of Type 1 diabetes patients in all four CD4+ subsets.

CDR1 is MNHEY, CDR2 SMNVEV, per germline (reference sequence). This CDR3 region has 16 residues. Losses at the gene ends were 6 bases for V and 5 bases for J; bases not matched to a gene: 10. The material sequenced was Tregs from blood. This chain joins TRBV27 and TRBJ2-1, with TRBD2 identical over 10 bases. The clonotype was recovered from a young woman with type 1 diabetes. CDR3 in amino acids: CASRRPGLARNNEQFF. Here the CDR3 DNA reads TGTGCCAGCAGGCGACCGGGACTAGCGCGGAACAATGAGCAGTTCTTC.